This T cell receptor beta chain was sequenced for a study of blood T cell repertoires in COVID-19. Study as a whole: Samples taken during acute and convalescent COVID-19 were collected in the United States, Italy and Spain. From T cells, B-cell-depleted T cells, or PBMCs came the material, which was cDNA or gDNA.

Per the original methods: Quantification of nucleated cells was approximated via reference gene primer amplification. TCRdb's copy holds only in-frame clones and misses some; the assay was immunoSEQ multiplex PCR. The DNA gave D and trimming, while V, J and clone size come from that table. The data contain about 180,000 clones, roughly nine tenths of them singletons. CDR1 and CDR2 from the germline V gene are SEHNR and FQNEAQ (reference sequence). The CDR3 contains 14 residues. Trimming took off 0 bases at V and 10 bases at J, with 13 bases between the two ends. The V call is TRBV7-9, the J call TRBJ2-4; the D is unclear. Sequences were obtained from peripheral blood. The sequence came from a young man who had recovered from COVID-19. The CDR3 region is CASSLAGVGPIQYF. CDR3 nucleotides: TGTGCCAGCAGCTTAGCCGGAGTTGGCCCGATTCAGTACTTC.